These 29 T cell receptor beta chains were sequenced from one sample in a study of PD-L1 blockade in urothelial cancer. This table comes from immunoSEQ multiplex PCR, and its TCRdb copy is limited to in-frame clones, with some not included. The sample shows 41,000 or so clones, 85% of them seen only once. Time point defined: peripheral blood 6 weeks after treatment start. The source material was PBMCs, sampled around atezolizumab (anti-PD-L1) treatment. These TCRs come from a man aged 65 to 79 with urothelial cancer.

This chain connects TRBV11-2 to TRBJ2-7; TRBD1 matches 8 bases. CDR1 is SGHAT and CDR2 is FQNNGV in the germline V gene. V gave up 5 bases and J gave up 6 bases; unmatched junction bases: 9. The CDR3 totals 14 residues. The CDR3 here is CASSPRTGKVEQYF. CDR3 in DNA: TGTGCCAGCAGCCCAAGGACAGGGAAGGTCGAGCAGTACTTC. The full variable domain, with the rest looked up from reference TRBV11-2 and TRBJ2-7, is EAGVAQSPRYKIIEKRQSVAFWCNPISGHATLYWYQQILGQGPKLLIQFQNNGVVDDSQLPKDRFSAERLKGVDSTLKIQPAKLEDSAVYLCASSPRTGKVEQYFGPGTRLTVT.

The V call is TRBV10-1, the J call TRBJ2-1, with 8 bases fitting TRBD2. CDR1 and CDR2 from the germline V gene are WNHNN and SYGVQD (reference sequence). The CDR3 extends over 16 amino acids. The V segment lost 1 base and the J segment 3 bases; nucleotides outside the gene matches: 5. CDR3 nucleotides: TGCGCCAGCAGTGAGTTAACTAGCGGCGTCTACAATGAGCAGTTCTTC. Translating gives CASSELTSGVYNEQFF.

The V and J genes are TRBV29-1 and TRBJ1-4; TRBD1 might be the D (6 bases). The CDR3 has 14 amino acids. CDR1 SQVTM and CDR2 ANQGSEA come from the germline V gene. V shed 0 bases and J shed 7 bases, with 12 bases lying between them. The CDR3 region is CSVEEWGGGEKLFF. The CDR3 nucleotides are TGCAGCGTTGAAGAATGGGGGGGCGGTGAAAAACTGTTTTTT.

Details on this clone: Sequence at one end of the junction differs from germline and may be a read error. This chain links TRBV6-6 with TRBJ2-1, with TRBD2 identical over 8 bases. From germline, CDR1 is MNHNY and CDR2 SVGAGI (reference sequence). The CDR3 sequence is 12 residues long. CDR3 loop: CASSYGGSGVVF. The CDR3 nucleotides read TGTGCCAGCAGTTACGGGGGTAGCGGGGTAGTCTTC.

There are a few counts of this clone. CDR3 sequence reads: CASSPSGGENIQYF. CDR3 bases: TGCGCCAGCAGCCCCTCCGGAGGGGAAAACATTCAGTACTTC. This chain uses TRBV5-1 with TRBJ2-4; a possible D gene is TRBD2 (6 bases). The CDR3 sequence is 14 residues long. Germline CDR1 is SGHRS and CDR2 is YFSETQ. V was clipped by 4 bases and J by 5 bases, with 13 bases between them.

The CDR3 DNA sequence: TGCGCCAGCAGCCAAGGACAGGGAAGAGAAAAACTGTTTTTT. Its protein product is CASSQGQGREKLFF. The gene calls are TRBV4-1 and TRBJ1-4; 7 bases agree with TRBD1. Germline loops: CDR1 MGHRA, CDR2 YSYEKL. The junction had 4 bases not matched to a gene; V was cut back by 1 base and J by 8 bases. The CDR3 sequence is 14 residues long.

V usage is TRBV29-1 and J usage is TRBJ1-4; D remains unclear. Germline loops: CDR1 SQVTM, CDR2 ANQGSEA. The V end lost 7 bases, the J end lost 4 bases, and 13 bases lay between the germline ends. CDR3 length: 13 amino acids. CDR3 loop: CSARRGINEKLFF. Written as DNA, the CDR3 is TGCAGCGCCCGACGGGGTATTAATGAAAAACTGTTTTTT.

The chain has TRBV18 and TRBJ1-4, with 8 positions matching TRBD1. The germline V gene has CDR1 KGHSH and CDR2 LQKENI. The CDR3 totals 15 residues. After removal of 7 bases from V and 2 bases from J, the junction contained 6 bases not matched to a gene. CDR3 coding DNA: TGTGCCAGCTGGACAGGGCTCGGGACTAATGAAAAACTGTTTTTT. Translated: CASWTGLGTNEKLFF. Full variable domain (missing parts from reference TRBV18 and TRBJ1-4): NAGVMQNPRHLVRRRGQEARLRCSPMKGHSHVYWYRQLPEEGLKFMVYLQKENIIDESGMPKERFSAEFPKEGPSILRIQQVVRGDSAAYFCASWTGLGTNEKLFFGSGTQLSVL.

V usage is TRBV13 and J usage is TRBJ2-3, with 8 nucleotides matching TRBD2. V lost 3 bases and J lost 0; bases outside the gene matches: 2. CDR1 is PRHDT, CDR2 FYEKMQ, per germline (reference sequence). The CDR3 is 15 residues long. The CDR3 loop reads CASSFKRESTDTQYF. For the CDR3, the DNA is TGTGCCAGCAGCTTTAAGCGGGAGAGCACAGATACGCAGTATTTT.

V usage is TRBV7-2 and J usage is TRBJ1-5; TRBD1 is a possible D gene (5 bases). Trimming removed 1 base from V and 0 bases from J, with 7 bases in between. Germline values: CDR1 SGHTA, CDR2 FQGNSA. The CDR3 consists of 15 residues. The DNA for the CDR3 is TGTGCCAGCAGCTTAGTCGGGGGTAGCAATCAGCCCCAGCATTTT. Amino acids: CASSLVGGSNQPQHF.

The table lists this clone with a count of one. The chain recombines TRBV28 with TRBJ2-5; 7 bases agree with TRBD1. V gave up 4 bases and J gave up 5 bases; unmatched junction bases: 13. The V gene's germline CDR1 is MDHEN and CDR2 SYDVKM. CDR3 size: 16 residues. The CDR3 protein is CASSWGDLGGAETQYF. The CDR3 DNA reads TGTGCCAGCAGTTGGGGAGACTTAGGGGGCGCTGAGACCCAGTACTTC.

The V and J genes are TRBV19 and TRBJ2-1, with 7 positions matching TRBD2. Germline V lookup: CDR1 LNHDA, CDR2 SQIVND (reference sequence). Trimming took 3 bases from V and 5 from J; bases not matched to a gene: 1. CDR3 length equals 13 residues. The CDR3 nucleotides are TGTGCCAGTAGTATGCTAGCGGACAATGAGCAGTTCTTC. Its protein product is CASSMLADNEQFF.

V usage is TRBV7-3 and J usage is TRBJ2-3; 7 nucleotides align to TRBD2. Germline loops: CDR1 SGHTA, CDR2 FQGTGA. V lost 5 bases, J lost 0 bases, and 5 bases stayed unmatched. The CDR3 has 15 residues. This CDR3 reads CASSKAGLSTDTQYF. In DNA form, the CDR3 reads TGTGCCAGCAGCAAAGCGGGGCTTAGCACAGATACGCAGTATTTT.

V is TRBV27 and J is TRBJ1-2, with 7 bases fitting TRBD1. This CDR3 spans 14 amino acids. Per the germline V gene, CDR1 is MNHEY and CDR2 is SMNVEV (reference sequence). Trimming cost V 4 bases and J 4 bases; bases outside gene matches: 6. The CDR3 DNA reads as TGTGCCAGCAGTTCCTGGGGACAGATCTATGGCTACACCTTC. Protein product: CASSSWGQIYGYTF.

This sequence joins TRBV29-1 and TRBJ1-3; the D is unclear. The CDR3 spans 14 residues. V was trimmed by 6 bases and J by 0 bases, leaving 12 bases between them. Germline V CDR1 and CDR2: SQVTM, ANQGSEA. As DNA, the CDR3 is TGCAGCGTCGCCGACTCGAGCTCTGGAAACACCATATATTTT. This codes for CSVADSSSGNTIYF.

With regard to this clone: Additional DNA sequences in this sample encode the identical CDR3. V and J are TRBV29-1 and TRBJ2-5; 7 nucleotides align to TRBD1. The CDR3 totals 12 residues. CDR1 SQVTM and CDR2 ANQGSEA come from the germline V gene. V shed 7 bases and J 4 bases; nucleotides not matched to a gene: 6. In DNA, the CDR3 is TGCAGCGCCCCGACAGGGTTAGAGACCCAGTACTTC. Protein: CSAPTGLETQYF.

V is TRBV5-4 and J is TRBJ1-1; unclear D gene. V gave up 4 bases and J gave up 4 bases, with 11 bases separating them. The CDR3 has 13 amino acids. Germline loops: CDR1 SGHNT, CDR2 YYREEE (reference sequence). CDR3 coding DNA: TGTGCCAGCAGCGTACAGTCGTTCACTGAAGCTTTCTTT. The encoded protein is CASSVQSFTEAFF.

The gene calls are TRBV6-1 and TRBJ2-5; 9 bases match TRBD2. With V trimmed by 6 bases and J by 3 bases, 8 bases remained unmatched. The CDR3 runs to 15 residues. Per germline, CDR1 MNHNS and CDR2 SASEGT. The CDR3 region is CASRITGTSKETQYF. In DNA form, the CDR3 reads TGTGCCAGCAGAATCACCGGGACTAGCAAAGAGACCCAGTACTTC.

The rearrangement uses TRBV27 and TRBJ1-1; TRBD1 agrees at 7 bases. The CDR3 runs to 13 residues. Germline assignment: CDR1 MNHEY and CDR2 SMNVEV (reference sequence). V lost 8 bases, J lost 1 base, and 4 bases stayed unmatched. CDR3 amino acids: CASSYRGNTEAFF. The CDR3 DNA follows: TGTGCCAGCTCATACAGGGGGAACACTGAAGCTTTCTTT.

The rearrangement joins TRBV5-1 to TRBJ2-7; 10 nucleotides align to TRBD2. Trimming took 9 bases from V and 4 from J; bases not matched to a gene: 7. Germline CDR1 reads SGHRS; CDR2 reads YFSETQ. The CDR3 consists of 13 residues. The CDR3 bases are TGCGCCACGAGCCCTAGCGGGAGTTACGAGCAGTACTTC. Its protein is CATSPSGSYEQYF.

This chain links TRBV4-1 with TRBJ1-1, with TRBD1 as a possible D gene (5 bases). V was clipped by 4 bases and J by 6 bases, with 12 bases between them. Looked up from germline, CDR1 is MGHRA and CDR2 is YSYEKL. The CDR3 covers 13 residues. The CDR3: CASSRLVGAEAFF. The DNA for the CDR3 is TGCGCCAGCAGCCGGCTGGTAGGGGCTGAAGCTTTCTTT.

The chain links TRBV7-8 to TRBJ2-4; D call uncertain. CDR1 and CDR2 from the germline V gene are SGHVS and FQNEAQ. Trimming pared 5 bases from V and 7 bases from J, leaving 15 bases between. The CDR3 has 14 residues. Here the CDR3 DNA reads TGTGCCAGCAGCCTAAGAAGGCACGGGAACATTCAGTACTTC. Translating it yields CASSLRRHGNIQYF.

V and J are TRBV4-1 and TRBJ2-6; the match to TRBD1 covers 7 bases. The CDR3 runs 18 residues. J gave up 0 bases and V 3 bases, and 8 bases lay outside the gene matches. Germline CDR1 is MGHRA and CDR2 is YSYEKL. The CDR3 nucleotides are TGCGCCAGCAGCCATTGGACAGGTACTATCTCTGGGGCCAACGTCCTGACTTTC. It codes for CASSHWTGTISGANVLTF.

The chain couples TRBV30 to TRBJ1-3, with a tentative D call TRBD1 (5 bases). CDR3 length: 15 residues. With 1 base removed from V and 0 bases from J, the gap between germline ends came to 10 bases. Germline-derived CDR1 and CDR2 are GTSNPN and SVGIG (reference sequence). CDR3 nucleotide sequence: TGTGCCTGGAGTGGTCAGGGCTACTCTGGAAACACCATATATTTT. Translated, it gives CAWSGQGYSGNTIYF.

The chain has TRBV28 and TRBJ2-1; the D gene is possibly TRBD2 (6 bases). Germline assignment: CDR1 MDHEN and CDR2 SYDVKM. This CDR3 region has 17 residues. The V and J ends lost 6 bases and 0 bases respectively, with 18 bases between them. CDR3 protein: CASSPGRAGYSYNEQFF. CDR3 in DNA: TGTGCCAGCAGCCCCGGTCGGGCGGGATACTCCTACAATGAGCAGTTCTTC.

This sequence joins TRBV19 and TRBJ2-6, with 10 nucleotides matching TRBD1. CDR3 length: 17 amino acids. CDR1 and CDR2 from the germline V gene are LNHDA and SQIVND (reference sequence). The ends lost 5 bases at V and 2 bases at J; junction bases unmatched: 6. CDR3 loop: CASSPRTGGAGANVLTF. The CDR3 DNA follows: TGTGCCAGTAGTCCCCGGACAGGGGGAGCTGGGGCCAACGTCCTGACTTTC.

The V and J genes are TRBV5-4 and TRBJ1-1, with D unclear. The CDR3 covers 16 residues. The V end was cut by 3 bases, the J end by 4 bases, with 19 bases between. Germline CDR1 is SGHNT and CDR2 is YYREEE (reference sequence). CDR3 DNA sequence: TGTGCCAGCAGCTCAACCGTGGGCCGCCAGGCCACTGAAGCTTTCTTT. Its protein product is CASSSTVGRQATEAFF.

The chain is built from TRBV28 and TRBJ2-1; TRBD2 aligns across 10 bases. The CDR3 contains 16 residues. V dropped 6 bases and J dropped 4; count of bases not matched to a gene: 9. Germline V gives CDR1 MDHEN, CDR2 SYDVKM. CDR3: CASSRAGGGRYNEQFF. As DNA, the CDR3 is TGTGCCAGCAGCCGAGCGGGAGGGGGTCGTTACAATGAGCAGTTCTTC.

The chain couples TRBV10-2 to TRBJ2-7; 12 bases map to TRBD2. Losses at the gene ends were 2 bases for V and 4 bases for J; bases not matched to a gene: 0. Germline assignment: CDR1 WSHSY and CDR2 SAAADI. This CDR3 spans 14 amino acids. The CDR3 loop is CASSETSGRYEQYF. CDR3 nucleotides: TGCGCCAGCAGTGAGACTAGCGGGAGGTACGAGCAGTACTTC.